These T cell receptor beta chains were read from a single sample in a study of beta chain features in type 1 diabetes. Using immunoSEQ multiplex PCR, the repertoire was profiled, and TCRdb retains in-frame clones only, with some absent. Of 110,000 to 150,000 clones listed, 9.2% were seen once; the top ten hold around 0.7%. Sequences were obtained from central memory CD4+ T cells from blood. These receptor sequences come from a young man in good health. Each CDR3 is given with its conserved first and last residue. D genes are given only for firm matches. Clone size appears in some rows only: once, few, many, or a class for an expanded clone.

>16|TRBJ1-2|.|TRBV5-6|few
CASSLLGGPRNYGYTF
TGTGCCAGCAGCTTGCTGGGAGGCCCAAGAAACTATGGCTACACCTTC
>15|TRBJ2-3|.|TRBV19|many
CASSIRSGGPDTQYF
TGTGCCAGTAGTATACGATCGGGGGGCCCAGATACGCAGTATTTT
>13|TRBJ1-5|.|TRBV21-1|few
CASSKALNQPQHF
TGTGCCAGCAGCAAAGCCCTAAATCAGCCCCAGCATTTT
>14|TRBJ1-1|.|TRBV7-9|few
CASSTIQGNTEAFF
TGTGCCAGCAGCACTATACAGGGTAACACTGAAGCTTTCTTT
>13|TRBJ2-4|TRBD2|TRBV30|few
CAWEAGGKNIQYF
TGTGCCTGGGAAGCGGGGGGGAAAAACATTCAGTACTTC
>15|TRBJ1-1|TRBD1|TRBV7-8|few
CASSGSRDSRAEAFF
TGTGCCAGCAGCGGGTCAAGGGACAGTCGTGCTGAAGCTTTCTTT
>13|TRBJ1-5|.|TRBV5-4|.
CASSLDQNQPQHF
TGTGCCAGCAGCTTGGACCAGAATCAGCCCCAGCATTTT
>15|TRBJ2-5|TRBD2|TRBV7-2|.
CASSQLAGGGETQYF
TGTGCCAGCAGCCAACTAGCGGGGGGCGGGGAGACCCAGTACTTC
>12|TRBJ2-7|.|TRBV10-1|.
CASSRGSYEQYF
TGCGCCAGCAGTCGCGGATCCTACGAGCAGTACTTC
>15|TRBJ1-5|TRBD1|TRBV19|few
CASSIDGTGNQPQHF
TGTGCCAGTAGTATAGACGGGACAGGGAATCAGCCCCAGCATTTT
>14|TRBJ2-7|TRBD2|TRBV19|.
CASSTGTTTYEQYF
TGTGCCAGTAGTACCGGGACTACTACCTACGAGCAGTACTTC
>16|TRBJ2-1|TRBD2|TRBV5-5|.
CASSARGLAGYNEQFF
TGTGCCAGCAGCGCCCGCGGACTAGCGGGATACAATGAGCAGTTCTTC
>15|TRBJ1-5|.|TRBV29-1|few
CSVSKGQGSNQPQHF
TGCAGCGTTAGTAAAGGACAAGGTAGCAATCAGCCCCAGCATTTT
>13|TRBJ1-5|.|TRBV30|.
CAWSVSSNQPQHF
TGTGCCTGGAGTGTAAGTAGTAATCAGCCCCAGCATTTT
>17|TRBJ1-2|TRBD1|TRBV5-1|once
CASSHGGTGPTNYGYTF
TGCGCCAGCAGCCACGGGGGGACAGGACCAACTAACTATGGCTACACCTTC
>17|TRBJ2-3|TRBD1|TRBV7-9|few
CASSQGRLGQSTDTQYF
TGCGCCAGCAGCCAAGGGCGTCTGGGACAGAGCACAGATACGCAGTATTTT
>16|TRBJ2-1|TRBD2|TRBV4-3|few
CASSQDIAGGPREQFF
TGCGCCAGCAGCCAAGATATAGCGGGGGGGCCCCGGGAGCAGTTCTTC
>15|TRBJ1-5|.|TRBV10-2|few
CASSDLGARAQPQHF
TGCGCCAGCAGTGATTTGGGGGCACGGGCTCAGCCCCAGCATTTT
>14|TRBJ2-7|.|TRBV5-4|.
CASSPSPYSYEQYF
TGTGCCAGCAGCCCGAGCCCCTACTCCTACGAGCAGTACTTC
>13|TRBJ2-7|TRBD1|TRBV29-1|.
CSVRDRANYEQYF
TGCAGCGTTCGGGACAGGGCGAACTACGAGCAGTACTTC
>14|TRBJ2-7|.|TRBV7-2|many
CASSFNTGPYEQYF
TGTGCCAGCAGCTTTAACACAGGACCCTACGAGCAGTACTTC
>13|TRBJ1-4|.|TRBV2|.
CASTGPRGEKLFF
TGTGCCAGCACCGGGCCTAGGGGTGAAAAACTGTTTTTT
>14|TRBJ2-1|.|TRBV5-5|.
CASSLANGYNEQFF
TGTGCCAGCAGCTTAGCTAACGGTTACAATGAGCAGTTCTTC
>14|TRBJ2-3|.|TRBV7-2|.
CASSTSQGTDTQYF
TGTGCCAGCAGCACCAGCCAGGGCACAGATACGCAGTATTTT
>15|TRBJ2-3|TRBD2|TRBV2|.
CASSARRGDRDTQYF
TGTGCCAGCAGTGCTCGGCGGGGGGACCGAGATACGCAGTATTTT
>15|TRBJ1-5|TRBD1|TRBV6-5|few
CASRRQGGGNQPQHF
TGTGCCAGCAGGAGACAGGGGGGTGGCAATCAGCCCCAGCATTTT
>14|TRBJ2-5|TRBD2|TRBV4-2|.
CASSGLAGEETQYF
TGTGCCAGCAGCGGACTAGCGGGGGAAGAGACCCAGTACTTC
>13|TRBJ2-5|.|TRBV18|.
CASSRQDQETQYF
TGTGCCAGCTCGAGACAGGACCAAGAGACCCAGTACTTC
>15|TRBJ1-4|.|TRBV9|few
CASSVGTGNREKLFF
TGTGCCAGCAGCGTAGGAACAGGGAATCGCGAAAAACTGTTTTTT
>16|TRBJ1-2|.|TRBV18|.
CASSPGGDAANYGYTF
TGTGCCAGCTCACCGGGAGGGGACGCCGCTAACTATGGCTACACCTTC
>15|TRBJ2-2|.|TRBV4-3|.
CASSLRAVNTGELFF
TGCGCCAGCAGCCTCAGGGCAGTGAACACCGGGGAGCTGTTTTTT
>15|TRBJ1-2|TRBD1|TRBV30|many
CAWTQRDRGTDGYTF
TGTGCCTGGACTCAAAGGGACAGGGGAACGGATGGCTACACCTTC
>15|TRBJ2-3|.|TRBV5-1|.
CASSFNGRGTDTQYF
TGCGCCAGCAGCTTTAACGGCAGGGGAACAGATACGCAGTATTTT
>13|TRBJ2-7|TRBD1|TRBV6-1|.
CASLRNRGYEQYF
TGTGCCAGCTTACGAAACAGGGGGTACGAGCAGTACTTC
>14|TRBJ1-2|.|TRBV28|few
CASSSSTENYGYTF
TGTGCCAGCAGTTCCTCTACAGAGAACTATGGCTACACCTTC
>14|TRBJ1-1|.|TRBV9|.
CASSPQTGNTEAFF
TGTGCCAGCAGCCCCCAGACAGGGAACACTGAAGCTTTCTTT
>16|TRBJ1-6|TRBD1|TRBV28|many
CASRPLGTGGNSPLHF
TGTGCCAGCAGACCCTTAGGGACAGGGGGTAATTCACCCCTCCACTTT
>13|TRBJ2-3|.|TRBV9|few
CASSVSSTDTQYF
TGTGCCAGCAGCGTATCCTCCACAGATACGCAGTATTTT
>15|TRBJ1-5|.|TRBV27|few
CASSPRWGPGQPQHF
TGTGCCAGCAGTCCCCGGTGGGGGCCCGGTCAGCCCCAGCATTTT
>18|TRBJ2-3|TRBD2|TRBV7-8|.
CASSPSSGGATSTDTQYF
TGTGCCAGCAGCCCGTCTAGCGGGGGCGCAACTAGCACAGATACGCAGTATTTT
>14|TRBJ1-2|.|TRBV5-6|.
CASSRRAGLGGYTF
TGTGCCAGCAGCAGGAGAGCAGGGTTGGGAGGCTACACCTTC
>13|TRBJ1-2|.|TRBV4-2|few
CASSQDGGDGYTF
TGTGCCAGCAGCCAAGATGGCGGCGATGGCTACACCTTC
>17|TRBJ2-3|TRBD2|TRBV11-2|few
CASSLVGLAGGGDTQYF
TGTGCCAGCAGCTTAGTCGGGCTAGCGGGGGGAGGAGATACGCAGTATTTT
>15|TRBJ2-5|TRBD1|TRBV7-9|few
CASSLGRGLQETQYF
TGTGCCAGCAGCTTGGGCAGGGGGCTCCAAGAGACCCAGTACTTC
>17|TRBJ1-1|TRBD1|TRBV5-1|.
CASSLDAGGQGNTEAFF
TGCGCCAGCAGCTTGGATGCGGGGGGACAGGGGAACACTGAAGCTTTCTTT
>15|TRBJ2-2|TRBD1|TRBV18|few
CASSQRTGETGELFF
TGTGCCAGCTCACAACGGACAGGGGAGACCGGGGAGCTGTTTTTT
>15|TRBJ2-7|TRBD1|TRBV7-2|few
CASSPRTGWSYEQYF
TGTGCCAGCAGCCCCCGGACAGGATGGTCGTACGAGCAGTACTTC
>16|TRBJ2-7|TRBD1|TRBV7-9|.
CASSSGAGTGNSEQYF
TGTGCCAGCAGCTCGGGAGCAGGGACAGGGAATTCCGAGCAGTACTTC
>16|TRBJ2-1|TRBD2|TRBV14|few
CASSQDFGGGAGEQFF
TGTGCCAGCAGCCAAGATTTTGGCGGGGGGGCCGGGGAGCAGTTCTTC
>18|TRBJ1-2|.|TRBV5-6|.
CASSLAGGPAALDYGYTF
TGTGCCAGCAGCTTGGCGGGGGGGCCCGCCGCATTGGACTATGGCTACACCTTC
>13|TRBJ2-1|.|TRBV7-7|.
CASSFGGTNEQFF
TGTGCCAGCAGCTTCGGGGGTACCAATGAGCAGTTCTTC
>17|TRBJ2-3|TRBD2|TRBV5-1|.
CASSLDLSGGRGDTQYF
TGCGCCAGCAGCTTGGATTTGTCGGGGGGGCGGGGAGATACGCAGTATTTT
>14|TRBJ1-4|.|TRBV7-9|few
CASSAQIGDEKLFF
TGTGCCAGCAGCGCCCAGATCGGGGATGAAAAACTGTTTTTT
>13|TRBJ2-2|.|TRBV19|many
CASRGQGPGELFF
TGTGCCAGTAGAGGCCAGGGGCCCGGGGAGCTGTTTTTT